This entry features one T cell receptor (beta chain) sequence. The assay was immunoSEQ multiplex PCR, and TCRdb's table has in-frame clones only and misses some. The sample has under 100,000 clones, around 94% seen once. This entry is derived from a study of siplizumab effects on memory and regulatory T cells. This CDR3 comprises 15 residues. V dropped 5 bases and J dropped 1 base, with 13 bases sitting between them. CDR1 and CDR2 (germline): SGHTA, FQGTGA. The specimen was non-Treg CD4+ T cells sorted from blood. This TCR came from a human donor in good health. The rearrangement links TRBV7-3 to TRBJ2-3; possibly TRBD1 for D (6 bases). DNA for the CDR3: TGTGCCAGCAGCCCCCCAGGGGCCCGCACAGATACGCAGTATTTT. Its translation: CASSPPGARTDTQYF.